This T cell receptor beta chain was identified in a study of Ad26.COV2.S vaccination and SARS-CoV-2 variants. Background on the study: Ad26.COV2.S shots went into the muscle once or twice, 56 days apart.

This clone was seen a single time. As yet, its antigen is unknown. The data were produced by immunoSEQ multiplex PCR, yet TCRdb's version contains in-frame clones alone and is incomplete. This repertoire shows about 400,000 clones, 92% found once; its top ten account for about 1.7%. Study-level points and caveats: In TCR breadth and depth analyses, total T cell responses may have been underestimated. Vaccinees showed greater spike-specific TCR breadth than placebo recipients.

Indicated treatment: around 19 received Ad26.COV2.S at low or high dose, single or two shots; several received placebo; per-sample allocation not given. Collection of the samples took place on day 63 after the first injection of vaccine or placebo. An adult aged 18-55 years in Boston served as the donor. Trimming removed 6 bases from V and 10 bases from J; junction bases left unmatched: 7. This CDR3 is built from 11 residues. CDR1 DFQATT and CDR2 SNEGSKA come from the germline V gene (reference sequence). V is TRBV20-1 and J is TRBJ1-2, with 8 bases lining up with TRBD1. This specimen consisted of peripheral blood, obtained in a trial of Ad26.COV2.S vaccine versus placebo. The clonotype originates from a person aged 18-60 years who received the Ad26.COV2.S COVID-19 vaccine or a placebo. This chain's CDR3 is CSAWQGADYTF. CDR3 nucleotides: TGCAGTGCGTGGCAGGGGGCTGACTACACCTTC.